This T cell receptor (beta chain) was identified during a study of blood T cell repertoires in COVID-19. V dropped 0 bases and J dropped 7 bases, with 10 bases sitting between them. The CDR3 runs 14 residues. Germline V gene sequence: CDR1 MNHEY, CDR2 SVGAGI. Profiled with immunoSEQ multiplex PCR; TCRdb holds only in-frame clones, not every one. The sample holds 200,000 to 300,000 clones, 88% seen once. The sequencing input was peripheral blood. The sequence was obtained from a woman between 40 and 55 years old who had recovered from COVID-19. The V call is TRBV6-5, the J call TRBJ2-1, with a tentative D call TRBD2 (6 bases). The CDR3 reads CASSYSAGRNEQFF. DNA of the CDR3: TGTGCCAGCAGTTACTCGGCAGGGAGGAATGAGCAGTTCTTC.